The subject of this entry is one T cell receptor beta chain. The germline CDR1 and CDR2 sequences are SGHTA and FQGNSA. The junction had 8 bases not matched to a gene; V was cut back by 5 bases and J by 10 bases. The CDR3 totals 15 residues. This record belongs to a study of cytomegalovirus exposure and HLA in healthy donors. It was with 60 Vbeta and 13 Jbeta primers that the PCR ran. The protocol was immunoSEQ multiplex PCR, while the TCRdb copy is restricted to in-frame clones and leaves out a portion. This sample yields roughly 250,000 clones, of which under 90% are seen a single time; roughly 0.31% belongs to the top ten.

The rearrangement uses TRBV7-2 and TRBJ2-1, with TRBD2 matching 13 bases. The sequenced material came from PBMCs. This receptor was obtained from a girl between 2 and 10 years old in good health and CMV-seronegative. This CDR3 reads CASSEGTSGVGEQFF. CDR3 nucleotide sequence: TGTGCCAGCAGCGAAGGGACTAGCGGGGTCGGGGAGCAGTTCTTC.